This T cell receptor beta chain appears in the sequencing data of a study of blood T cells in healthy people across ages. At the level of the study: In model experiments, template switching was able to capture about one barcoded beta molecule for every two T cells that were present.

The authors ran a second PCR of roughly 6 to 12 cycles using a sample-barcoded 5' primer and a J-beta primer mix. MiXCR, applied by TCRdb to the 5' RACE reads, yields one record per CDR3 protein. The sample shows 1.5 million to 2 million distinct CDR3 sequences, about 30% of them seen only once. General study results and limits: Because sorting was not performed, PBMCs prevented conclusive naive versus antigen-experienced comparison. The authors considered diversity estimates from one million T cells to be underestimates.

This CDR3 has 10 amino acids. V shed 6 bases and J shed 9 bases, with 3 bases lying between them. At least ten counts were recorded for this clonotype. Its specificity is unknown. Per sample, at least 5.5 micrograms of total RNA were extracted. This TCR came from a woman under 40 in good health. V is TRBV12-3 or TRBV12-4 and J is TRBJ2-6; D gene ambiguous. The sample consisted of blood. As DNA, the CDR3 is TGTGCCAGCAGCGTCAACGTCCTGACTTTC. This translates into CASSVNVLTF.